The rows below give T cell receptor beta chains drawn from one sample of a study of blood T cell repertoires in COVID-19. Clones were read by immunoSEQ multiplex PCR, and TCRdb kept only the in-frame ones, dropping some. The profile covers 140,000 to 150,000 clones, with about 77% appearing a single time and 4% to 4.5% taken by the ten largest. The sample comprised peripheral blood. Receptors were obtained from a man in his 60s with acute or convalescent COVID-19. Each CDR3 is given with its conserved first and last residue. Fields, in order: D gene, J gene, clone size, V gene, CDR3 protein, CDR3 DNA. The D gene is left open where the match is weak. Clone size is stated in some rows and not others, as once, few, many or a class when expanded.

TRBD1,TRBJ2-3,few,TRBV10-1,CASSKQGTTDTQYF,TGCGCCAGCAGTAAACAGGGGACCACAGATACGCAGTATTTT
-,TRBJ2-1,once,TRBV7-7,CASSLDGGVYNEQFF,TGTGCCAGCAGCTTAGATGGCGGGGTCTACAATGAGCAGTTCTTC
-,TRBJ2-3,few,TRBV5-1,CASSFGQFLSTDTQYF,TGCGCCAGCAGCTTCGGACAGTTCCTTAGCACAGATACGCAGTATTTT
-,TRBJ2-2,once,TRBV6-1,CASSEWQRATGELFF,TGTGCCAGCAGTGAATGGCAGCGAGCCACCGGGGAGCTGTTTTTT
TRBD1,TRBJ2-1,-,TRBV6-4,CASSPGTGGLFEQFF,TGTGCCAGCAGTCCCGGGACAGGGGGCTTGTTTGAGCAGTTCTTC
TRBD2,TRBJ2-7,-,TRBV30,CAWRAGGREQYF,TGTGCCTGGAGGGCCGGGGGGAGGGAGCAGTACTTC
-,TRBJ2-7,few,TRBV13,CASSFGRTYEQYF,TGTGCCAGCAGCTTTGGCAGGACCTACGAGCAGTACTTC
-,TRBJ2-5,-,TRBV5-1,CASSPGQPWQETQYF,TGCGCCAGCAGCCCCGGACAGCCTTGGCAAGAGACCCAGTACTTC
-,TRBJ1-2,-,TRBV28,CASSVPEGVSYGYTF,TGTGCCAGCAGCGTCCCCGAGGGGGTATCCTATGGCTACACCTTC
TRBD2,TRBJ2-2,-,TRBV7-9,CASSLLAGVAGELFF,TGTGCCAGCAGCTTACTCGCGGGAGTTGCCGGGGAGCTGTTTTTT
TRBD2,TRBJ2-7,-,TRBV7-9,CASSLAVLAEGSYEQYF,TGTGCCAGCAGCTTAGCGGTGCTAGCGGAGGGTTCCTACGAGCAGTACTTC
TRBD1,TRBJ1-5,-,TRBV19,CASGTGFQPQHF,TGTGCCAGTGGGACAGGGTTTCAGCCCCAGCATTTT
TRBD2,TRBJ2-1,-,TRBV3-1/TRBV3-2,CASSGGTTIRQSSYNEQFF,TGTGCCAGCTCCGGGGGGACTACCATTCGCCAAAGCTCCTACAATGAGCAGTTCTTC
TRBD2,TRBJ2-1,-,TRBV19,CASRGSGEASYNEQFF,TGTGCCAGTAGAGGTAGCGGGGAGGCCTCCTACAATGAGCAGTTCTTC
TRBD1,TRBJ2-5,-,TRBV5-4,CASSLGTGGTETQYF,TGTGCCAGCAGCTTGGGGACAGGGGGCACAGAGACCCAGTACTTC
TRBD1,TRBJ2-5,-,TRBV5-1,CASAGRDRGDTQYF,TGCGCCAGCGCTGGGAGGGACAGGGGAGATACCCAGTACTTC
-,TRBJ1-2,-,TRBV4-1,CASSQYTGGGYGYTF,TGCGCCAGCAGCCAGTATACGGGGGGTGGCTATGGCTACACCTTC
TRBD1,TRBJ1-5,-,TRBV2,CASRSQTGGEQPQHF,TGTGCCAGCAGGAGCCAGACAGGGGGCGAACAGCCCCAGCATTTT
-,TRBJ2-7,-,TRBV5-1,CASSTGHRPLEQYF,TGCGCCAGCAGCACGGGACACCGACCCCTCGAGCAGTACTTC
-,TRBJ2-3,-,TRBV12-3/TRBV12-4,CASSLARGTQYF,TGTGCCAGCAGTTTAGCCCGAGGTACGCAGTATTTT
TRBD2,TRBJ2-1,-,TRBV5-8,CASSLVGTNPYNEQFF,TGTGCCAGCAGCTTGGTGGGGACTAACCCCTACAATGAGCAGTTCTTC
-,TRBJ1-1,-,TRBV19,CASSIDRPDRNTEAFF,TGTGCCAGTAGTATAGATCGACCCGACAGAAACACTGAAGCTTTCTTT
-,TRBJ2-5,few,TRBV5-6,CASSLNAETQYF,TGTGCCAGCAGCTTGAATGCGGAGACCCAGTACTTC
-,TRBJ2-2,few,TRBV7-9,CASSLPGVTGELFF,TGTGCCAGCAGCTTACCGGGGGTCACCGGGGAGCTGTTTTTT
TRBD1,TRBJ2-2,-,TRBV9,CASSAPDRENTGELFF,TGTGCCAGCAGCGCCCCGGACAGGGAGAACACCGGGGAGCTGTTTTTT
-,TRBJ2-2,once,TRBV19,CASTTQGFANTGELFF,TGTGCCAGTACCACCCAGGGATTCGCGAACACCGGGGAGCTGTTTTTT